Each of the 32 T cell receptor beta chains below was sequenced from the same sample in a study of blood T cells in healthy people across ages. PCR was performed a second time for about 6 to 12 cycles using a sample-barcoded 5' primer and a J-beta primer mix. MiXCR, run by TCRdb on the 5' RACE reads, gives a single entry per CDR3 protein. The sample records 1.5 million to 2 million distinct CDR3 sequences, roughly 30% being singletons. The sample taken for sequencing was blood. The source of these receptors is a woman aged 25 to 39 in good health.

This clonotype was observed a handful of times. The junction and the germline gene differ at one end; a read error may be behind it. V is TRBV29-1 and J is TRBJ1-1, with TRBD1 matching over 8 bases. The CDR3 is 11 residues long. The germline V gene has CDR1 SQVTM and CDR2 ANQGSEA. The CDR3 reads CSFDRGDEAFF. The CDR3, as DNA: TGCAGCTTTGACAGGGGCGATGAAGCTTTCTTT.

This chain joins TRBV6-1 and TRBJ2-5; TRBD1 might be the D (5 bases). CDR1 MNHNS and CDR2 SASEGT come from the germline V gene. Deletions cut 4 bases from V and 5 bases from J, with 11 bases between. The CDR3 covers 13 residues. In DNA, the CDR3 is TGTGCCAGCAGTGGGGGCAACGGGGAGACCCAGTACTTC. Its protein is CASSGGNGETQYF.

The table lists this clonotype with a few counts. The junction and the germline gene differ at one end; a read error may be behind it. For the CDR3, the DNA is TGCAGTGTCGGAACGCAGGGGCCCCTGGGCACAGATACGCCGTATTTT. This encodes CSVGTQGPLGTDTPYF. This chain links TRBV20-1 with TRBJ2-3; D might be TRBD1 (6 bases). Germline CDR1 is DFQATT and CDR2 is SNEGSKA (reference sequence). The CDR3 length is 16 residues.

This clonotype appeared a few times. The chain combines TRBV28 with TRBJ2-5; no firm D call. V lost 6 bases and J 0 bases, leaving 14 bases between the germline ends. Germline-derived CDR1 and CDR2 are MDHEN and SYDVKM. The CDR3 has 15 residues. In DNA, the CDR3 is TGTGCCAGCAGATCCTACTCCCCAGACCAAGAGACCCAGTACTTC. This gives the protein CASRSYSPDQETQYF.

There are many counts of this clonotype. The V and J genes are TRBV9 and TRBJ2-7, with 8 positions matching TRBD2. This CDR3 region has 14 residues. Germline assignment: CDR1 SGDLS and CDR2 YYNGEE. The V gene end was trimmed by 1 base and the J gene end by 6 bases; junction bases not matched to a gene: 6. The CDR3 DNA reads as TGTGCCAGCAGCGTAAGAGCGGGAGTGGGCGAGCAGTACTTC. Translated, it gives CASSVRAGVGEQYF.

A few counts support this clonotype. Germline and junction disagree at one end, which may indicate a read error. The genes are TRBV2 and TRBJ2-5, with 11 bases lining up with TRBD2. The CDR3 totals 16 residues. Germline V gene lookup returns CDR1 SNHLY and CDR2 FYNNEI. Here the CDR3 DNA reads TGTGCCAGTAGTGCCACTAGCGGGGGCCCCGGCGGGACCCAGTACTTC. The encoded protein is CASSATSGGPGGTQYF.

This clonotype was observed a few times. This rearrangement joins TRBV12-3 or TRBV12-4 to TRBJ2-7; D call uncertain. The V end was cut by 5 bases, the J end by 7 bases, with 21 bases between. CDR3 length: 15 residues. CDR3 protein: CASSSPGVSSWEQYF. DNA of the CDR3: TGTGCCAGCAGTAGCCCGGGTGTCTCCTCCTGGGAGCAGTACTTC.

This clonotype occurred a few times. The chain employs TRBV5-1 and TRBJ2-7; weak D call: TRBD1 (5 bases). The CDR3 runs to 18 residues. V was clipped by 4 bases and J by 5 bases, with 28 bases between them. Germline CDR1 reads SGHRS; CDR2 reads YFSETQ. The CDR3 here is CASSPEGVRTPQRHEQYF. The CDR3, as DNA: TGCGCCAGCAGCCCGGAAGGGGTCAGGACCCCTCAGCGCCACGAGCAGTACTTC.

The J gene is TRBJ2-1, the V gene TRBV5-1, with 8 bases lining up with TRBD2. This CDR3 has 15 residues. Germline CDR1 and CDR2: SGHRS and YFSETQ. The V segment lost 5 bases and the J segment 7 bases; nucleotides outside the gene matches: 11. The CDR3 here is CASRRSGGLSNEQFF. The DNA for the CDR3 is TGCGCCAGCAGACGTTCGGGGGGGCTGAGTAATGAGCAGTTCTTC. The complete variable domain, with remaining parts taken from reference TRBV5-1 and TRBJ2-1, reads KAGVTQTPRYLIKTRGQQVTLSCSPISGHRSVSWYQQTPGQGLQFLFEYFSETQRNKGNFPGRFSGRQFSNSRSEMNVSTLELGDSALYLCASRRSGGLSNEQFFGPGTRLTVL.

This clonotype has a handful of counts. The V call is TRBV2, the J call TRBJ1-1; D is unclear. Per germline, CDR1 SNHLY and CDR2 FYNNEI. The CDR3 length is 13 residues. Trimming removed 6 bases at V and 5 bases at J, with 13 bases between. DNA for the CDR3: TGTGCCAGCAGCTCCGGGAGAGCGACTGAAGCTTTCTTT. Its protein is CASSSGRATEAFF.

The chain carries TRBV30 and TRBJ1-6; the D is unclear. The CDR3 spans 15 residues. Germline CDR1 reads GTSNPN; CDR2 reads SVGIG (reference sequence). V lost 5 bases, J lost 0 bases, and 11 bases lay in between. CDR3 DNA: TGTGCCTGGTGTCCGGGTGGCTCCTATAATTCACCCCTCCACTTT. This encodes CAWCPGGSYNSPLHF. Based on the CDR3 plus reference TRBV30 and TRBJ1-6, the full variable domain is SQTIHQWPATLVQPVGSPLSLECTVEGTSNPNLYWYRQAAGRGLQLLFYSVGIGQISSEVPQNLSASRPQDRQFILSSKKLLLSDSGFYLCAWCPGGSYNSPLHFGNGTRLTVT.

The V and J genes are TRBV25-1 and TRBJ1-5; no clear D. Germline-derived CDR1 and CDR2 are MGHDK and SYGVNS. The CDR3 spans 16 residues. V was pared by 5 bases and J by 4 bases, with 18 bases between. The CDR3 DNA follows: TGTGCCAGCAGTCCACGGGGAGGAGGGAGGAATCAGCCCCAGCATTTT. This sequence encodes CASSPRGGGRNQPQHF.

In the case of this clonotype: This may be a read error: a much more frequent sequence differs by one nucleotide. The chain combines TRBV20-1 with TRBJ2-7; no firm D call. V was pared by 1 base and J by 0 bases, with 7 bases between. This CDR3 is built from 13 residues. From germline, CDR1 is DFQATT and CDR2 SNEGSKA (reference sequence). CDR3 nucleotide sequence: TGCAGTGCTAGAGCGCGGAACTCCTACGAGCAGTACTTC. The encoded protein is CSARARNSYEQYF.

This clonotype was seen more than once but under ten times. The chain uses TRBV9 and TRBJ2-2; D is unresolved. Trimming left V 1 base short and J 0 bases short, with 13 bases between. The germline CDR1 and CDR2 sequences are SGDLS and YYNGEE. The CDR3 has 17 residues. The CDR3 is CASSVLSLGSNTGELFF. Written as DNA, the CDR3 is TGTGCCAGCAGCGTATTATCCTTAGGCTCGAACACCGGGGAGCTGTTTTTT. Full variable domain (missing parts from reference TRBV9 and TRBJ2-2): DSGVTQTPKHLITATGQRVTLRCSPRSGDLSVYWYQQSLDQGLQFLIQYYNGEERAKGNILERFSAQQFPDLHSELNLSSLELGDSALYFCASSVLSLGSNTGELFFGEGSRLTVL.

The sample holds a few counts of this clonotype. The chain uses TRBV5-1 and TRBJ2-7; a weak D match, TRBD1 (6 bases). V was cut by 3 bases and J by 7 bases, with 26 bases left in between. Germline CDR1 reads SGHRS; CDR2 reads YFSETQ. The CDR3 spans 17 residues. DNA for the CDR3: TGCGCCAGCAGCTCCACAGGAAGGGGGACCCTGGAGGAAGAGCAGTACTTC. This codes for CASSSTGRGTLEEEQYF.

V usage is TRBV19 and J usage is TRBJ2-7, with 8 bases that match TRBD2. Per germline, CDR1 LNHDA and CDR2 SQIVND (reference sequence). V shed 9 bases, J shed 0 bases, and the junction held 10 bases outside the gene matches. The CDR3 is 15 residues long. CDR3 sequence reads: CASSTTSANSYEQYF. The CDR3 bases are TGTGCCAGCTCGACGACTAGCGCAAACTCCTACGAGCAGTACTTC.

This clonotype turned up a few times. The V and J genes are TRBV20-1 and TRBJ2-1; D might be TRBD2 (6 bases). V was pared by 3 bases and J by 6 bases, with 18 bases between. CDR1 DFQATT and CDR2 SNEGSKA come from the germline V gene (reference sequence). The CDR3 is 15 amino acids. DNA of the CDR3: TGCAGTGCTAGTGAGGATGGGGCGGGATTCAATGAGCAGTTCTTC. The encoded protein is CSASEDGAGFNEQFF.

The chain uses TRBV20-1 and TRBJ1-2; D ambiguous. The CDR3 sequence is 12 residues long. V lost 6 bases, J lost 2 bases, and 10 bases lay in between. The V gene's germline CDR1 is DFQATT and CDR2 SNEGSKA (reference sequence). DNA for the CDR3: TGCAGTGCGTGGGTAATCAACTATGGCTACACCTTC. Residues: CSAWVINYGYTF.

This clonotype has a handful of counts. At one end, the junction sequence differs from germline, possibly due to a read error. The chain has TRBV5-1 and TRBJ2-3; 7 positions agree with TRBD2. This CDR3 contains 14 residues. Germline V gene data show CDR1 as SGHRS and CDR2 as YFSETQ. This CDR3 is CASSLGTTTDTRYF. CDR3 coding DNA: TGCGCCAGCAGCCTCGGGACTACGACAGATACGCGGTATTTT.

The V gene is TRBV12-3 or TRBV12-4, the J gene TRBJ2-1; 10 bases line up with TRBD2. After removal of 7 bases from V and 8 bases from J, the junction contained 5 bases not matched to a gene. CDR3 length: 13 amino acids. CDR3 bases: TGTGCCAGCAACTCAGGGACTAGCGATGAGCAGTTCTTC. Protein product: CASNSGTSDEQFF.

This clonotype was seen many times. This chain connects TRBV12-3 or TRBV12-4 to TRBJ1-2; 8 bases agree with TRBD1. V shed 8 bases and J 8 bases; nucleotides not matched to a gene: 19. This CDR3 is 16 amino acids long. For the CDR3, the DNA is TGTGCCAGCTGGTCTTCGATGCAGGGGGCGTCGAGGGGCTACACCTTC. This encodes CASWSSMQGASRGYTF.

This clonotype was seen only a few times. The J gene is TRBJ2-1, the V gene TRBV4-3; D may be TRBD2 (5 bases). There are 14 residues in the CDR3. Per the germline V gene, CDR1 is LGHNA and CDR2 is YSLEER. V was pared by 1 base and J by 6 bases, with 10 bases between. CDR3 residues: CASSQARETNEQFF. For the CDR3, the DNA is TGCGCCAGCAGCCAAGCTCGGGAAACCAATGAGCAGTTCTTC.

V and J are TRBV29-1 and TRBJ2-3, with TRBD1 matching over 7 bases. With 8 bases clipped from V and 4 bases from J, the junction kept 6 bases outside the gene matches. The CDR3 is made up of 12 amino acids. Germline CDR1 SQVTM, CDR2 ANQGSEA. CDR3 DNA: TGCAGCTTTAGAGGGGGCTCAGATACGCAGTATTTT. This gives the protein CSFRGGSDTQYF.

This clonotype has only a few counts. This chain links TRBV20-1 with TRBJ1-2; D call uncertain. The CDR3 contains 16 residues. The V end lost 0 bases, the J end lost 3 bases, and 17 bases lay between the germline ends. Looked up from germline, CDR1 is DFQATT and CDR2 is SNEGSKA (reference sequence). For the CDR3, the DNA is TGCAGTGCTAGAGATCCATCCGGGCTCTTGGACTATGGCTACACCTTC. This gives the protein CSARDPSGLLDYGYTF.

The chain has TRBV4-1 and TRBJ2-5; TRBD2 matches 10 bases. The CDR3 spans 16 residues. Trimming took 0 bases from V and 4 from J; bases not matched to a gene: 5. CDR1 is MGHRA and CDR2 is YSYEKL in the germline V gene. The chain's CDR3 is CASSQESGGVVETQYF. The CDR3 DNA sequence: TGCGCCAGCAGCCAAGAAAGCGGGGGGGTGGTAGAGACCCAGTACTTC.

This clonotype has more than one count but fewer than ten. V gene TRBV7-2 combines with J gene TRBJ2-1; 7 bases are a match to TRBD1. From germline, CDR1 is SGHTA and CDR2 FQGNSA. J lost 6 bases, V lost 3 bases, and 8 bases had no gene match. The CDR3 runs to 15 residues. The CDR3 DNA reads TGTGCCAGCAGCTTCGGCAGGGGGAATTTCAATGAGCAGTTCTTC. This sequence encodes CASSFGRGNFNEQFF. The whole variable domain, remainder taken from reference TRBV7-2 and TRBJ2-1, is GAGVSQSPSNKVTEKGKDVELRCDPISGHTALYWYRQSLGQGLEFLIYFQGNSAPDKSGLPSDRFSAERTGGSVSTLTIQRTQQEDSAVYLCASSFGRGNFNEQFFGPGTRLTVL.

The chain couples TRBV7-9 to TRBJ1-1, with 8 nucleotides matching TRBD1. The V segment lost 5 bases and the J segment 8 bases; nucleotides outside the gene matches: 10. The CDR3 contains 14 residues. Germline V CDR1 and CDR2: SEHNR, FQNEAQ (reference sequence). CDR3 in amino acids: CASSVTRQGSEAFF. CDR3 nucleotide sequence: TGTGCCAGCAGCGTTACACGACAGGGGTCCGAAGCTTTCTTT. The full variable domain, completed using reference TRBV7-9 and TRBJ1-1, is DTGVSQNPRHKITKRGQNVTFRCDPISEHNRLYWYRQTLGQGPEFLTYFQNEAQLEKSRLLSDRFSAERPKGSFSTLEIQRTEQGDSAMYLCASSVTRQGSEAFFGQGTRLTVV.

This clonotype was seen only a few times. The chain joins TRBV5-1 to TRBJ2-3; 7 positions match TRBD2. This CDR3 spans 14 amino acids. Germline CDR1 SGHRS, CDR2 YFSETQ. Trimming cost V 5 bases and J 3 bases; bases outside gene matches: 6. The DNA for the CDR3 is TGCGCCAGCAGATTCACGGGGGGAACAGATACGCAGTATTTT. This sequence encodes CASRFTGGTDTQYF.

The rearrangement links TRBV6-6 to TRBJ1-1, with D hard to call. Germline CDR1 and CDR2: MNHNY and SVGAGI (reference sequence). CDR3 length: 13 residues. Trimming pared 6 bases from V and 1 base from J, leaving 9 bases between. The CDR3 sequence is CASRRAGNTEAFF. The CDR3 region has the DNA TGTGCCAGCAGGCGGGCCGGGAACACTGAAGCTTTCTTT.

The rearrangement links TRBV3-1 to TRBJ2-1, with a weak D call TRBD1 (5 bases). The CDR3 has 16 amino acids. Deletions cut 5 bases from V and 8 bases from J, with 22 bases between. Looked up from germline, CDR1 is LGHDT and CDR2 is YNNKEL (reference sequence). The CDR3 DNA sequence: TGTGCCAGCAGCTACCAGGGCTACCGACAATTCGATGAGCAGTTCTTC. Translation gives CASSYQGYRQFDEQFF.

The chain carries TRBV4-1 and TRBJ2-3, with D perhaps matching TRBD2 (5 bases). Trimming left V 0 bases short and J 0 bases short, with 10 bases between. Per germline, CDR1 MGHRA and CDR2 YSYEKL. The CDR3 extends over 16 amino acids. In nucleotides, the CDR3 is TGCGCCAGCAGCCAAGATCTGGCTAGCAGCACAGATACGCAGTATTTT. Its translation: CASSQDLASSTDTQYF.

The chain uses TRBV5-1 and TRBJ2-6; TRBD2 is a possible D gene (5 bases). The germline gives CDR1 SGHRS, CDR2 YFSETQ. Trimming left V 0 bases short and J 4 bases short, with 20 bases between. This CDR3 contains 19 residues. The CDR3 reads CASSLVSAAVSWGANVLTF. CDR3 DNA sequence: TGCGCCAGCAGCTTGGTTTCTGCAGCGGTATCGTGGGGGGCCAACGTCCTGACTTTC.